Sequencing of this T cell receptor (beta chain) was carried out in a study of T-cell reconstitution after alpha-beta-depleted transplantation in children. Study conclusions and caveats: T-cell counts and diversity at one year following transplant were attributed mainly to newly produced T cells. After transplant, at about two months, alpha-beta T cells were reportedly derived from several hundred expanded graft clones.

Researchers prepared the TCRbeta library using unique molecular identifiers, the study reports. A single record per CDR3 protein comes from TCRdb applying MiXCR to the PCR reads. Among around 120,000 distinct CDR3 sequences, around 23% were seen once, and the ten largest hold roughly a tenth. CDR3 length: 15 amino acids. CDR1 and CDR2 (germline): LGHDT, YNNKEL (reference sequence). Trimming removed 1 base from V and 4 bases from J, with 11 bases in between. As for this clonotype: Antigen specificity is unknown.

This clonotype was obtained from a male patient aged 2-10 years who had a stem cell transplant for chronic granulomatous disease, so the T cells may come from the graft donor. The starting material was PBMCs, mostly from graft donor cells, obtained 180 days after TCRalphabeta/CD19-depleted stem cell transplant. This rearrangement joins TRBV3-1 to TRBJ1-5; D not resolved. The DNA for the CDR3 is TGTGCCAGCAGCCAAGGGTCACTGGGTAATCAGCCCCAGCATTTT. Its translation: CASSQGSLGNQPQHF. The complete variable domain, with remaining parts taken from reference TRBV3-1 and TRBJ1-5, reads DTAVSQTPKYLVTQMGNDKSIKCEQNLGHDTMYWYKQDSKKFLKIMFSYNNKELIINETVPNRFSPKSPDKAHLNLHINSLELGDSAVYFCASSQGSLGNQPQHFGDGTRLSIL.